These T cell receptor beta chains were read from a single sample in a study of cytomegalovirus exposure and HLA in healthy donors. Using immunoSEQ multiplex PCR, the repertoire was profiled, and TCRdb retains in-frame clones only, with some absent. The data hold about 130,000 clones, with about two thirds observed a single time. Source material: PBMCs. The receptor set was obtained from a man aged 25-45 years in good health and CMV-seronegative. CDR3s include the opening cysteine and the closing phenylalanine or tryptophan. D genes are given only for firm matches. The size entry is marked missing in some rows and otherwise reads once, few, many or a size class.

>TRBJ2-2|.|TRBV4-2|.
TGTGCCAGCAGTCGAGTGGCCGGGGAGCTGTTTTTT
CASSRVAGELFF
>TRBJ2-4|.|TRBV28|.
TGTGCCAGCAGTCCTACAGGGTTTGGGGGAAAAAACATTCAGTACTTC
CASSPTGFGGKNIQYF
>TRBJ1-2|TRBD1|TRBV28|.
TGTGCCAGCACCCCGCTCCAGGGGGCATATGGCTACACCTTC
CASTPLQGAYGYTF
>TRBJ1-5|.|TRBV7-2|.
TGTGCCAGCAGCTTAGGCACAGGGACCTATAGCAATCAGCCCCAGCATTTT
CASSLGTGTYSNQPQHF
>TRBJ2-2|.|TRBV30|.
TGTGCCTGGAGTGGCGGTGAAAGGTTGACAGACGCTAACACCGGGGAGCTGTTTTTT
CAWSGGERLTDANTGELFF
>TRBJ1-1|TRBD1|TRBV28|.
TGTGCCAGCATAAGGGCAGGGGGAGGTAACACTGAAGCTTTCTTT
CASIRAGGGNTEAFF
>TRBJ2-2|.|TRBV7-9|.
TGTGCCAGCAGCTTCATAGCCGGGGAGCTGTTTTTT
CASSFIAGELFF
>TRBJ2-3|.|TRBV4-2|.
TGTGCCAGCAGCCAAGCGAGTAAGCGGGCCGACACAGATACGCAGTATTTT
CASSQASKRADTDTQYF
>TRBJ2-7|.|TRBV2|.
TGTGCCAGCAGGGGGGGACAGTTCTACGAGCAGTACTTC
CASRGGQFYEQYF
>TRBJ2-7|TRBD1|TRBV13|few
TGTGCCAGCAGCTCCATGGGGGACAGGGAGTACTTC
CASSSMGDREYF
>TRBJ1-3|.|TRBV5-4|few
TGTGCCAGCAGCCGGAGGGGCTCTGGAAACACCATATATTTT
CASSRRGSGNTIYF
>TRBJ2-7|.|TRBV7-9|.
TGTGCCAGCAGCTCCGAGGAGGGACTCCCTCACGAGCAGTACTTC
CASSSEEGLPHEQYF
>TRBJ2-5|TRBD2|TRBV13|once
TGTGCCAGCAGCTTACTAGCGGCAGAGGGGGAGACCCAGTACTTC
CASSLLAAEGETQYF
>TRBJ1-2|TRBD1|TRBV18|few
TGTGCCAGCTCACCCTCCGCGACAGGGGGCCTCTATGGCTACACCTTC
CASSPSATGGLYGYTF
>TRBJ2-1|TRBD1|TRBV7-9|.
TGTGCCAGCAGCCGAAGGACAGGGACCTACAATGAGCAGTTCTTC
CASSRRTGTYNEQFF
>TRBJ2-6|TRBD1|TRBV5-5|.
TGTGCCAGCAGCTACACAGGGGCCCCCTCTGGGGCCAACGTCCTGACTTTC
CASSYTGAPSGANVLTF
>TRBJ1-1|.|TRBV6-5|.
TGTGCCAGCGAAAAACGGGGGGTCGGTTCCGCTGAAGCTTTCTTT
CASEKRGVGSAEAFF
>TRBJ2-3|.|TRBV7-3|.
TGTGCCAGCAGCTTAGCTAGCGACCCCACAGATACGCAGTATTTT
CASSLASDPTDTQYF
>TRBJ2-7|.|TRBV6-6|.
TGTGCCAGCAGCCACGGAGGGGGGGGAAGAGAGCAGTACTTC
CASSHGGGGREQYF
>TRBJ2-5|.|TRBV2|few
TGTGCCAGTCTGAGGGACAACCAAGAGACCCAGTACTTC
CASLRDNQETQYF
>TRBJ2-1|.|TRBV5-1|once
TGCGCCAGCAGCAAAAATTACAGGGTTTACAATGAGCAGTTCTTC
CASSKNYRVYNEQFF
>TRBJ1-2|.|TRBV10-3|.
TGTGCCATCAGTGAGTCGGGGGGGGCAGACTATGGCTACACCTTC
CAISESGGADYGYTF
>TRBJ1-2|TRBD1|TRBV28|few
TGTGCCAGCACGGGACAGGGACCATATGGCTACACCTTC
CASTGQGPYGYTF
>TRBJ1-2|TRBD1|TRBV5-1|.
TGCGCCAGCAGCTTACTTGGACAGGGCAACTATGGCTACACCTTC
CASSLLGQGNYGYTF
>TRBJ1-2|TRBD1|TRBV10-3|.
TGTGCCATCAGCTTGAGACAGGGCTCTGATTATGGCTACACCTTC
CAISLRQGSDYGYTF
>TRBJ1-5|TRBD1|TRBV18|.
TGTGCCAGCGGCGGGACAGGGCAAGATCAGCCCCAGCATTTT
CASGGTGQDQPQHF
>TRBJ2-7|TRBD1|TRBV18|.
TGTGCCAGCTCACCCCCAACGGGACAGGGGGCCTACGAGCAGTACTTC
CASSPPTGQGAYEQYF
>TRBJ1-1|.|TRBV4-1|few
TGCGCCAGCAGCCAAGCGGGATGGGATTTTGCTTTCTTT
CASSQAGWDFAFF
>TRBJ1-4|.|TRBV9|.
TGTGCCAGCAGCTCTAGATCTTACCCGCGAGGTGAAAAACTGTTTTTT
CASSSRSYPRGEKLFF
>TRBJ2-3|TRBD1|TRBV4-1|.
TGCGCCAGCAGCCAACGACGCGGACAGGGGGCAAGATTAGATACGCAGTATTTT
CASSQRRGQGARLDTQYF
>TRBJ2-7|.|TRBV4-1|few
TGCGCCAGCAGCCAAGACGCGACAAATTACGAGCAGTACTTC
CASSQDATNYEQYF
>TRBJ1-2|.|TRBV10-3|few
TGTGCCATCAGTGAGTCTGAGGAATCCTATGGCTACACCTTC
CAISESEESYGYTF
>TRBJ2-1|TRBD1|TRBV25-1|.
TGTGCCAGCAGTGACTCGGGACAGGGGTTGAATGAGCAGTTCTTC
CASSDSGQGLNEQFF
>TRBJ1-3|.|TRBV7-9|.
TGTGCCAGCAGCCCCGAAGGGAGGGCTGGAAACACCATATATTTT
CASSPEGRAGNTIYF
>TRBJ1-5|TRBD1|TRBV5-6|.
TGTGCCAGCAGCCCCTGGGCCGGACAGGGACTCATTAATCAGCCCCAGCATTTT
CASSPWAGQGLINQPQHF